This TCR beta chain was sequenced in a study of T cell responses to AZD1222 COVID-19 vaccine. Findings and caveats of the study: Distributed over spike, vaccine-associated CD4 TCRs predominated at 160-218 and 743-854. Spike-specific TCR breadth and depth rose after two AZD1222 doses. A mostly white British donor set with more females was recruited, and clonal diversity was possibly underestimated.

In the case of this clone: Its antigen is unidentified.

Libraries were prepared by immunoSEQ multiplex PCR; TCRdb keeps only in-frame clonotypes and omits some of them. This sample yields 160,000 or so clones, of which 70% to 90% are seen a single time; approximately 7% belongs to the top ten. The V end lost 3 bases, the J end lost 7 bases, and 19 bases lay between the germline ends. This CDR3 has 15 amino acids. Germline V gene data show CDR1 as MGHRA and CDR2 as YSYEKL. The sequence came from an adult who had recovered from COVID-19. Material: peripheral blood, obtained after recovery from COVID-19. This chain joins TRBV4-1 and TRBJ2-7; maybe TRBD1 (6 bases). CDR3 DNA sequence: TGCGCCAGCAGCCAGCACAGGGAAGGGTTGCAAGAGCAGTACTTC. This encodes CASSQHREGLQEQYF.